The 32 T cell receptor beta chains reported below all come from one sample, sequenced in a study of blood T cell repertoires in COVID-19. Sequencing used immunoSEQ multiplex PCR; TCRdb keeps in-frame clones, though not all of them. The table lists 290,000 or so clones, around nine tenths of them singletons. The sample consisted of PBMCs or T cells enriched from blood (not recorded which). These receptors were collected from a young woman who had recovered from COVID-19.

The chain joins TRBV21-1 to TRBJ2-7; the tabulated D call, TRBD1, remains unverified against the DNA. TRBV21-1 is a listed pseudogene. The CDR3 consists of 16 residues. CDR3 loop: CASSKRAGTGGHEQYF. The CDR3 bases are TGTGCCAGCAGCAAAAGGGCCGGGACAGGGGGACACGAGCAGTACTTC.

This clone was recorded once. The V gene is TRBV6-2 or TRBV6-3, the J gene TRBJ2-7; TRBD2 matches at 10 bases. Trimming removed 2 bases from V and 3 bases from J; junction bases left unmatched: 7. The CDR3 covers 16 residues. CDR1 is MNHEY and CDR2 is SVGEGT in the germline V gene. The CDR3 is CASSYLPSGSSYEQYF. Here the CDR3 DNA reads TGTGCCAGCAGTTACCTCCCTAGCGGGAGTAGCTACGAGCAGTACTTC.

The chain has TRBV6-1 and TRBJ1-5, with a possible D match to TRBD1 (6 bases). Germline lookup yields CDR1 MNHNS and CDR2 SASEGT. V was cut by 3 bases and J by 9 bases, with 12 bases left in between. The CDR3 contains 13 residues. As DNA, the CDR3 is TGTGCCAGCAGTGAGCCCTACAGGGCGCCCCAGCATTTT. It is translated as CASSEPYRAPQHF.

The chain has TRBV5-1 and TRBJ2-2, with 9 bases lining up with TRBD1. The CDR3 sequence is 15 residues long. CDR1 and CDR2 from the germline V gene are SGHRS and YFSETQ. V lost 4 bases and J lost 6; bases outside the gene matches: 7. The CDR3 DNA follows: TGCGCCAGCAGCGTGGACAGGGGAGTATCCGGGGAGCTGTTTTTT. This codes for CASSVDRGVSGELFF.

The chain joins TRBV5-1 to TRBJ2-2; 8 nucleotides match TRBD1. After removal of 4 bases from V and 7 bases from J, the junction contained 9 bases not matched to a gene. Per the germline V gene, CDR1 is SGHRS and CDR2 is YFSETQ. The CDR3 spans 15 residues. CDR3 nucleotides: TGCGCCAGCAGCCAGGGACAGGAGTATGGCGGGGAGCTGTTTTTT. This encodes CASSQGQEYGGELFF.

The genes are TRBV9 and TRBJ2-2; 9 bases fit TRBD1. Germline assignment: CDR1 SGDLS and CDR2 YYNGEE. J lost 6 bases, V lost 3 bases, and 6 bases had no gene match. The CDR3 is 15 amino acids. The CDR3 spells CASSELQGAAGELFF. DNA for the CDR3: TGTGCCAGCAGCGAACTACAGGGGGCAGCCGGGGAGCTGTTTTTT.

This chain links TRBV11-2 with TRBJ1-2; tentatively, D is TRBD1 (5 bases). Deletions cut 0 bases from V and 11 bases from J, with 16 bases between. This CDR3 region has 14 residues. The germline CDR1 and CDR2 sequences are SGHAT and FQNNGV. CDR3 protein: CASSLDGRVESYTF. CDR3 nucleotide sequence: TGTGCCAGCAGCTTAGACGGCAGGGTGGAATCATACACCTTC. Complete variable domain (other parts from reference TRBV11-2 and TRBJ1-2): EAGVAQSPRYKIIEKRQSVAFWCNPISGHATLYWYQQILGQGPKLLIQFQNNGVVDDSQLPKDRFSAERLKGVDSTLKIQPAKLEDSAVYLCASSLDGRVESYTFGSGTRLTVV.

Written as DNA, the CDR3 is TGTGCCAGCAGCGTAGTCGCAGAGGGTCAGCCCCAGCATTTT. As protein: CASSVVAEGQPQHF. This rearrangement joins TRBV9 to TRBJ1-5; the D is unclear. Germline V lookup: CDR1 SGDLS, CDR2 YYNGEE. V was clipped by 0 bases and J by 6 bases, with 10 bases between them. This CDR3 contains 14 residues.

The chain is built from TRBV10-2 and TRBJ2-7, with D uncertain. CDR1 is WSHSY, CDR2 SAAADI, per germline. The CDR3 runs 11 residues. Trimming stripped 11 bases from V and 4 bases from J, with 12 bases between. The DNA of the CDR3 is TGCGCCGCAAAGTCAGAATACGAGCAGTACTTC. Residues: CAAKSEYEQYF.

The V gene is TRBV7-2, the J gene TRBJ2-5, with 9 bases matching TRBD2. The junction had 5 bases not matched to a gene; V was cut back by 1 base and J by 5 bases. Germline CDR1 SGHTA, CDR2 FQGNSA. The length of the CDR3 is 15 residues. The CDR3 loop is CASSLEAGGFETQYF. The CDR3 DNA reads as TGTGCCAGCAGCTTAGAAGCGGGGGGTTTTGAGACCCAGTACTTC.

The DNA of the CDR3 is TGTGCCAGCAGCTTCTACAGGGCTGGGGCCAACGTCCTGACTTTC. It yields the protein CASSFYRAGANVLTF. J is TRBJ2-6 and V is TRBV7-2; the D gene is possibly TRBD1 (6 bases). Looked up from germline, CDR1 is SGHTA and CDR2 is FQGNSA. The V and J ends lost 3 bases and 2 bases respectively, with 8 bases between them. CDR3 length: 15 residues.

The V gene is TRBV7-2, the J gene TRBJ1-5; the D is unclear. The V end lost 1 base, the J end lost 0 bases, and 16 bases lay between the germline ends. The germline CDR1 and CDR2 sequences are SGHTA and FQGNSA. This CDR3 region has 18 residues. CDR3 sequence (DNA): TGTGCCAGCAGCTTAGGACCCTGGGCTGGAAATAGCAATCAGCCCCAGCATTTT. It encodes CASSLGPWAGNSNQPQHF.

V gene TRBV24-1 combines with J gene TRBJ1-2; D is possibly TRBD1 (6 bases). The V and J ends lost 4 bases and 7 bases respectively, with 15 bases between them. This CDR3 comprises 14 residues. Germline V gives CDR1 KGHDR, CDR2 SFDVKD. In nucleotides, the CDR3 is TGTGCCACCAGTGACCCCGACAGGTCGGTTGGCTACACCTTC. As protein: CATSDPDRSVGYTF.

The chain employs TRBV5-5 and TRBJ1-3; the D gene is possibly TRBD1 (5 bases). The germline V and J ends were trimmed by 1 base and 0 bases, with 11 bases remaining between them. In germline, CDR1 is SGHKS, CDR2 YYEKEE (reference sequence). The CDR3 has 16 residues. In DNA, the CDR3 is TGTGCCAGCAGCTTGTACCAGGGATTCTCTGGAAACACCATATATTTT. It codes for CASSLYQGFSGNTIYF.

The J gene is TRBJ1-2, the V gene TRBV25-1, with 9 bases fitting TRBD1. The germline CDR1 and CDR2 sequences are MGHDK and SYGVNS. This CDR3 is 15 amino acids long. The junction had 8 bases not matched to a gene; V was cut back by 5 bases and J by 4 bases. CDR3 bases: TGTGCCAGCAGTTGGACAGGGGACGGGATCTATGGCTACACCTTC. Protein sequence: CASSWTGDGIYGYTF.

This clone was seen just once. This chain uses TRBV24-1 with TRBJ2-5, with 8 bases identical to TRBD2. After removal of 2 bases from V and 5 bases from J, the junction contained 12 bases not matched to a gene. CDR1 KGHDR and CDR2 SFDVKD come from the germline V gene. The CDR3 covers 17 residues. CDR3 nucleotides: TGTGCCACCAGTGATTCAAAATCGGGACTAGGGATTGAGACCCAGTACTTC. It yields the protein CATSDSKSGLGIETQYF.

This CDR3 is CASRVRGNTEAFF. CDR3 DNA sequence: TGTGCCAGCAGGGTCCGAGGGAACACTGAAGCTTTCTTT. The chain employs TRBV27 and TRBJ1-1; no definite D call. Per germline, CDR1 MNHEY and CDR2 SMNVEV (reference sequence). Between the trimmed V and J ends, which lost 6 bases and 1 base, there was a span of 9 bases. The CDR3 contains 13 residues.

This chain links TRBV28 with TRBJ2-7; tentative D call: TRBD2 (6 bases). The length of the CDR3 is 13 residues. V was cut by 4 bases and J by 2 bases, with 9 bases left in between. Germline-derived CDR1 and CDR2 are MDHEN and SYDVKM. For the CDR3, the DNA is TGTGCCAGCAGTTCGGGAGAGCCCTACGAGCAGTACTTC. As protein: CASSSGEPYEQYF.

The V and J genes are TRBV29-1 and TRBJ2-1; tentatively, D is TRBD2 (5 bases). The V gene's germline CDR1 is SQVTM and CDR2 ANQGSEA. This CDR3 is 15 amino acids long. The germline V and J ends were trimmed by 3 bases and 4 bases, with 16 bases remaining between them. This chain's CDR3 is CSVEGALASYNEQFF. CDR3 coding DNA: TGCAGCGTTGAGGGAGCATTGGCGTCTTACAATGAGCAGTTCTTC.

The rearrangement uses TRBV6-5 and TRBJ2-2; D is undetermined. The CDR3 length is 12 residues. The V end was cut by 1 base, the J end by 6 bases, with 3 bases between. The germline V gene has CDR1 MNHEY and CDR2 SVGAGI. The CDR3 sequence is CASSYLAGELFF. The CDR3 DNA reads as TGTGCCAGCAGTTACTTAGCCGGGGAGCTGTTTTTT.

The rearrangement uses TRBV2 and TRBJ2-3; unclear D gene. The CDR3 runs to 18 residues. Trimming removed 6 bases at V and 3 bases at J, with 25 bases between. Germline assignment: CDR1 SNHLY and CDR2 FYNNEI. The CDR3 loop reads CASRVPQVVGSWTDTQYF. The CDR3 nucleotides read TGTGCCAGCAGGGTCCCTCAGGTCGTGGGTTCATGGACAGATACGCAGTATTTT.

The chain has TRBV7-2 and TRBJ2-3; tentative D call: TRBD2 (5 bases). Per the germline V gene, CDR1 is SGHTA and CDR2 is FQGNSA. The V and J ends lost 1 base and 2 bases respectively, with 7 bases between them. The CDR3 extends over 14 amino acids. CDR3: CASSLGGYTDTQYF. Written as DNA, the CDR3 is TGTGCCAGCAGCTTAGGCGGGTACACAGATACGCAGTATTTT.

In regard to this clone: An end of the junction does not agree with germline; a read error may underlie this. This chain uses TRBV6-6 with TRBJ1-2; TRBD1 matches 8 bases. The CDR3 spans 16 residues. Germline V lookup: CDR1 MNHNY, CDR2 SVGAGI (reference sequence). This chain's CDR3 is CASSSRTPGQEHPGSF. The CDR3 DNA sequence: TGTGCCAGCAGCTCGCGAACACCGGGACAGGAGCATCCCGGGTCCTTC.

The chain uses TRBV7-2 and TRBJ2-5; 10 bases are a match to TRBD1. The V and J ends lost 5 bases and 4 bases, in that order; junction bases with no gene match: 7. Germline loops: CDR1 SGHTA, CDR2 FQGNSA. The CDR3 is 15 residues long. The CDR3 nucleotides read TGTGCCAGCAGCCTGACAGGGGGCGCAGGAGAGACCCAGTACTTC. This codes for CASSLTGGAGETQYF.

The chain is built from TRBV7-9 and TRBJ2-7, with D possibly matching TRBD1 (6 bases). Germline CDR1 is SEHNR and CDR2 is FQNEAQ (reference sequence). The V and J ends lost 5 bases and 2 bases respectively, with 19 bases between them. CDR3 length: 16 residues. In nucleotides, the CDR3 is TGTGCCAGCAGCGTAGGGCACAGGGATGTGACCTACGAGCAGTACTTC. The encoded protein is CASSVGHRDVTYEQYF.

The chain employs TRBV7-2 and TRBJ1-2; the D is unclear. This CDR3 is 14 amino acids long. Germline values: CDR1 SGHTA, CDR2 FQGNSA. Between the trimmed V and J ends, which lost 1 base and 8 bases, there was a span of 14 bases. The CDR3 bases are TGTGCCAGCAGCTTAGACGGAGGGTATAAGGGCTACACCTTC. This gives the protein CASSLDGGYKGYTF.

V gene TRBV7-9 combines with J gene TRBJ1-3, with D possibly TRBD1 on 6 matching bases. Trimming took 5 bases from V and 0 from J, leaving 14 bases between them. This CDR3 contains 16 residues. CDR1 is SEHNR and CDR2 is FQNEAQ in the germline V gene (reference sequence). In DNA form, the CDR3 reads TGTGCCAGCAGCCCTCCTGGACAGACCTCTGGAAACACCATATATTTT. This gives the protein CASSPPGQTSGNTIYF.

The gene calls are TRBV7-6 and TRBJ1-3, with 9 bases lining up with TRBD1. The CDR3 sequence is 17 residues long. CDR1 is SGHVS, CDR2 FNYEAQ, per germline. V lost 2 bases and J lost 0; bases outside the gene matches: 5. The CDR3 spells CASSLRDRDDSGNTIYF. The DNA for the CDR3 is TGTGCCAGCAGCTTAAGGGACAGGGATGACTCTGGAAACACCATATATTTT.

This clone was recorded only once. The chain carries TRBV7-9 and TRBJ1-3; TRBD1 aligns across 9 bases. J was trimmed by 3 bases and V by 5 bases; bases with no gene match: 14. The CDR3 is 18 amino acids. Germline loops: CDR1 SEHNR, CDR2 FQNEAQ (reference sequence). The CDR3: CASSGPGQGLYRGNTIYF. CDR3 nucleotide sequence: TGTGCCAGCAGCGGACCGGGACAGGGCCTCTACCGTGGAAACACCATATATTTT.

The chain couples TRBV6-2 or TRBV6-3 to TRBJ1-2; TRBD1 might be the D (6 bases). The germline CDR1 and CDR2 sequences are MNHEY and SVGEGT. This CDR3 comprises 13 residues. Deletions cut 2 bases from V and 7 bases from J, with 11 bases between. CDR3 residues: CASSYPGTFGYTF. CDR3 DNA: TGTGCCAGCAGTTACCCAGGGACATTTGGCTACACCTTC.

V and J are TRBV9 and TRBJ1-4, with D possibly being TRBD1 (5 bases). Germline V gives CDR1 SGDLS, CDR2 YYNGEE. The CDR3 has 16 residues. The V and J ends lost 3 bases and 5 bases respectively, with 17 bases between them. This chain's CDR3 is CASSGGFGTSNEKLFF. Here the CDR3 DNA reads TGTGCCAGCAGCGGGGGCTTCGGGACTTCAAATGAAAAACTGTTTTTT.

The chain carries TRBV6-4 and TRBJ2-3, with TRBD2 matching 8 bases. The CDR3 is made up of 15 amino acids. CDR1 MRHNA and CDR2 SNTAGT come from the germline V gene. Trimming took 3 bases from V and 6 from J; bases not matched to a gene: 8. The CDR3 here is CASSEGTSDRDTQYF. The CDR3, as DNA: TGTGCCAGCAGTGAAGGGACTAGTGATAGGGATACGCAGTATTTT.